The table lists the clone carrying this T cell receptor beta chain with a count of one. The target antigen is unknown. The record originates from a study of T cell responses to AZD1222 COVID-19 vaccine. Assay used: immunoSEQ multiplex PCR; TCRdb lists only in-frame clones, some missing. Of roughly 150,000 clones in the sample, about nine tenths are singletons; the top ten hold 1.5% to 2%. Study conclusions and caveats: Samples come after the peak T cell response, not at day 14. White British ancestry dominated among donors, who included more females, and clonal diversity was possibly underestimated. The breadth and depth of Spike-specific TCRs increased once two AZD1222 doses had been given.

V trimming: 3 bases; J trimming: 3 bases; junction bases outside the gene matches: 5. This CDR3 region has 15 residues. Germline CDR1 SGDLS, CDR2 YYNGEE. The material was peripheral blood, obtained on day 0 of AZD1222 vaccination. This TCR was sampled from an adult in good health. The chain couples TRBV9 to TRBJ1-3, with 8 bases matching TRBD1. DNA for the CDR3: TGTGCCAGCAGCGACGACAGGGGAGTTGGAAACACCATATATTTT. Protein product: CASSDDRGVGNTIYF. The entire variable domain, with the rest obtained from reference TRBV9 and TRBJ1-3, is as follows: DSGVTQTPKHLITATGQRVTLRCSPRSGDLSVYWYQQSLDQGLQFLIQYYNGEERAKGNILERFSAQQFPDLHSELNLSSLELGDSALYFCASSDDRGVGNTIYFGEGSWLTVV.